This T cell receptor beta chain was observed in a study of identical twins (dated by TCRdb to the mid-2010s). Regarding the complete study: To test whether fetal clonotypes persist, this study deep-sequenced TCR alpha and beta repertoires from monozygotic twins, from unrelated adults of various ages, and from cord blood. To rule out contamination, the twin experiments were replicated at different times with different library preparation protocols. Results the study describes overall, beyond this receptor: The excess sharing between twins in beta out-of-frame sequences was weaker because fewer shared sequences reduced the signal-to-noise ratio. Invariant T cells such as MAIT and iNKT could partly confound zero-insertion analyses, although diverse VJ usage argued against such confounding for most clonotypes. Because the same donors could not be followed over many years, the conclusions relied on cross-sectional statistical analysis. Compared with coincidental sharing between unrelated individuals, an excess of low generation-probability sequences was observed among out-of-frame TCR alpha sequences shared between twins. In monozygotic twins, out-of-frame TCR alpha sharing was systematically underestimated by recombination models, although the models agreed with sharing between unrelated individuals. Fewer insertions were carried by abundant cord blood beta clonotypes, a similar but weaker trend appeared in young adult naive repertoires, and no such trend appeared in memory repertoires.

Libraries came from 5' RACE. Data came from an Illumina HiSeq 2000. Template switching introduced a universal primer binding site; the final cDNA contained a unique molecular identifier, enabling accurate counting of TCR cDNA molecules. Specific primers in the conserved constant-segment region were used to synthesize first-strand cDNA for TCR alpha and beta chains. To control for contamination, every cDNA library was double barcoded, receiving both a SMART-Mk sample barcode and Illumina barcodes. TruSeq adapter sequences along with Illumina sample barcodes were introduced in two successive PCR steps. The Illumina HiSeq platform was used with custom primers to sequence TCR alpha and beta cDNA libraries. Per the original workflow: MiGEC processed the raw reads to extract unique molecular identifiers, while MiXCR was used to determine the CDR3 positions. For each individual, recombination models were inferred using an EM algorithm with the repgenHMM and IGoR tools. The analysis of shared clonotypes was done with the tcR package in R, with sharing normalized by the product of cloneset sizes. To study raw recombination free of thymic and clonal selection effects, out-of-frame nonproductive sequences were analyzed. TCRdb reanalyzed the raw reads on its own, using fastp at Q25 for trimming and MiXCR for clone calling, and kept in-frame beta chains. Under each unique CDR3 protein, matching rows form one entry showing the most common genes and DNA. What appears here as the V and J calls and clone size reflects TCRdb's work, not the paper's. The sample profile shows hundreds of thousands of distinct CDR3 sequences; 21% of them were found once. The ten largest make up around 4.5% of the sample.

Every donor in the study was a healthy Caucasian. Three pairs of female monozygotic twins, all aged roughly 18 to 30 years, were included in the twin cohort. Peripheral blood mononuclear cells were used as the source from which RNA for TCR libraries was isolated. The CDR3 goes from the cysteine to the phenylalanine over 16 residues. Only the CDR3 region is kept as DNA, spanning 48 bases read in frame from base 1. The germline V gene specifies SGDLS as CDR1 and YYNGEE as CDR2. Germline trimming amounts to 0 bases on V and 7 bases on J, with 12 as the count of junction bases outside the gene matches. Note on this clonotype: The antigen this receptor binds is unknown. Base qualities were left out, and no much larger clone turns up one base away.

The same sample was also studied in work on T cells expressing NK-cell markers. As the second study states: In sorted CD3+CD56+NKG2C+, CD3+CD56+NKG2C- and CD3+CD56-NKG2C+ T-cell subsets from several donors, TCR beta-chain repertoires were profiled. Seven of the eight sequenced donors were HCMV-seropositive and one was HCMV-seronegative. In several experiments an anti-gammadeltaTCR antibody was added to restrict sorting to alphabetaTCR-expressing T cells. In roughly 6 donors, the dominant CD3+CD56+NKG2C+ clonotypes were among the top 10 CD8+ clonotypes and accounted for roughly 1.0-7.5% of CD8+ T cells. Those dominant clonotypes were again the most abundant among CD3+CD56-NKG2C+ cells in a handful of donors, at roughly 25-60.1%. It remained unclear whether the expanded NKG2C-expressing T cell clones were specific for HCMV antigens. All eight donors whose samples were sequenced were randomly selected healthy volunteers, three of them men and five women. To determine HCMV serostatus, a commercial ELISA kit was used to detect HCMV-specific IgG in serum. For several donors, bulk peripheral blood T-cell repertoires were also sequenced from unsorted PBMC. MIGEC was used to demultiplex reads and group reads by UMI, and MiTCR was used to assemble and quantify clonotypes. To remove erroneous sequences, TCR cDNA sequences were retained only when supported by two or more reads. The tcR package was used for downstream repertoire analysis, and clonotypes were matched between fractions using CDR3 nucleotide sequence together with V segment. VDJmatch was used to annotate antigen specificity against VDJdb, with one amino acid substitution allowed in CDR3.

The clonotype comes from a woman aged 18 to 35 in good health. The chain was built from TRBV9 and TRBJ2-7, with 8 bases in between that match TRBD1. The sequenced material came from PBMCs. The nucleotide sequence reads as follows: TGTGCCAGCAGCGTAGGAGGCGGGACAGGCCGAGGGGAGCAGTACTTC. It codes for CASSVGGGTGRGEQYF.